Shown below are 31 T cell receptor beta chains from a single sample sequenced in a study of vaccination and CD4 T cells after COVID-19 (dated by TCRdb to between 2021 and 2022). These receptors are not linked to any known antigen. The receptor library was made with PCR. For sequencing, an Illumina iSeq 100 was employed. TCR sequencing of DNA from cultured CD4+ T cells used the Oncomine TCR Beta short-read assay at the Johns Hopkins FTIC core. Using fastp at Q25 and MiXCR, TCRdb reprocessed the public reads and kept productive beta chains. Each entry merges the rows of one CDR3 protein and shows their most common DNA and genes. For this sample there are almost 20,000 distinct CDR3 sequences; about 50% appear just once. The leading ten clones occupy roughly 9.1% of the sample. This specimen's treatment or condition label, per the study, means: approximately nine-day PBMC culture with coronavirus spike peptide pools or control peptides (ViraFEST assay).

The sample comprised CD4+ T cells from blood, cultured in vitro. The source is a human donor who had recovered from COVID-19.

The genes are TRBV5-1 and TRBJ1-2; D not certain. CDR1 and CDR2 (germline): SGHRS, YFSETQ. There are 14 residues in the CDR3. Between the trimmed V and J ends, which lost 2 bases and 8 bases, there was a span of 16 bases. The CDR3 loop is CASSLAGLGDGYTF. In DNA form, the CDR3 reads TGCGCCAGCAGCTTAGCCGGGCTGGGTGACGGCTACACCTTC.

This clonotype was counted a few times. The chain uses TRBV20-1 and TRBJ1-6; possible D gene TRBD1, 5 bases. The CDR3 runs to 16 residues. Deletions cut 3 bases from V and 0 bases from J, with 12 bases between. Per germline, CDR1 DFQATT and CDR2 SNEGSKA (reference sequence). CDR3 protein: CSASSGSPSYNSPLHF. DNA for the CDR3: TGCAGTGCTAGTTCAGGGTCCCCCTCCTATAATTCACCCCTCCACTTT.

This clonotype has only one observation. The chain joins TRBV11-3 to TRBJ1-2; possibly TRBD1 for D (5 bases). Looked up from germline, CDR1 is SGHNT and CDR2 is YENEEA. CDR3 size: 12 residues. V was clipped by 3 bases and J by 8 bases, with 10 bases between them. The chain's CDR3 is CASSLGGEGYTF. DNA of the CDR3: TGTGCCAGCAGCTTGGGGGGTGAAGGCTACACCTTC.

This clonotype turned up a few times. This chain links TRBV6-5 with TRBJ2-7; D is unclear. This CDR3 is built from 13 residues. CDR1 is MNHEY, CDR2 SVGAGI, per germline. Trimming stripped 6 bases from V and 3 bases from J, with 12 bases between. DNA of the CDR3: TGTGCCAGCAGCCACTCGGCATTCTACGAGCAGTACTTC. Translation gives CASSHSAFYEQYF.

V usage is TRBV14 and J usage is TRBJ2-7, with 13 bases that match TRBD2. V was pared by 4 bases and J by 1 base, with 13 bases of the junction left unmatched. Per germline, CDR1 SGHDN and CDR2 FVKESK. This CDR3 is built from 19 residues. In DNA, the CDR3 is TGTGCCAGCAGCCCCCCACTAGCGGGGGGGATCTTTGGATCCTACGAGCAGTACTTC. It encodes CASSPPLAGGIFGSYEQYF.

The rearrangement links TRBV7-9 to TRBJ2-3; D remains ambiguous. The germline V gene encodes CDR1 SEHNR and CDR2 FQNEAQ (reference sequence). With 1 base removed from V and 2 bases from J, the gap between germline ends came to 10 bases. This CDR3 contains 15 residues. CDR3 nucleotides: TGTGCCAGCAGCTTAGATCAACCGTACACAGATACGCAGTATTTT. This encodes CASSLDQPYTDTQYF.

The chain joins TRBV27 to TRBJ1-6; TRBD1 is a possible D gene (6 bases). The length of the CDR3 is 18 residues. Trimming removed 1 base from V and 3 bases from J, with 16 bases in between. The germline V gene has CDR1 MNHEY and CDR2 SMNVEV (reference sequence). The CDR3 nucleotides read TGTGCCAGCAGTTTATACCCTGGGAGGACAGACTATAATTCACCCCTCCACTTT. Translated: CASSLYPGRTDYNSPLHF.

The rearrangement joins TRBV12-3 or TRBV12-4 to TRBJ1-1, with TRBD1 matching over 7 bases. The V segment lost 6 bases and the J segment 3 bases; nucleotides outside the gene matches: 4. This CDR3 has 13 residues. CDR3 sequence reads: CASSLGQDTEAFF. The CDR3 DNA is TGTGCCAGCAGCCTCGGACAGGACACTGAAGCTTTCTTT.

This clonotype was observed a handful of times. The chain joins TRBV6-5 to TRBJ1-1, with 7 bases matching TRBD1. This CDR3 spans 15 amino acids. The germline V gene has CDR1 MNHEY and CDR2 SVGAGI. V shed 4 bases and J 4 bases; nucleotides not matched to a gene: 9. CDR3 nucleotide sequence: TGTGCCAGCAGTTTGCAGGGGGTAGGCGGCACTGAAGCTTTCTTT. Amino acid sequence: CASSLQGVGGTEAFF.

The V call is TRBV29-1, the J call TRBJ1-2, with TRBD1 identical over 11 bases. The J segment lost 5 bases and the V segment lost 7 bases, leaving 6 bases of the junction unmatched. The germline gives CDR1 SQVTM, CDR2 ANQGSEA. The length of the CDR3 is 13 residues. The CDR3 spells CSAGTGGMYGYTF. CDR3 sequence (DNA): TGCAGCGCGGGGACAGGGGGAATGTATGGCTACACCTTC.

In this sample, this clonotype turned up a few times. The chain carries TRBV28 and TRBJ1-4; unclear D gene. The V gene lost 2 bases and the J gene lost 8 bases, with 6 bases spanning the gap. The CDR3 consists of 12 residues. Germline V lookup: CDR1 MDHEN, CDR2 SYDVKM. CDR3 in DNA: TGTGCCAGCAGTTTAGTCCGGGAAAAACTGTTTTTT. Translated, it gives CASSLVREKLFF.

The chain uses TRBV2 and TRBJ2-7; D is unresolved. The CDR3 loop spans 12 amino acids. Deletions cut 9 bases from V and 3 bases from J, with 12 bases between. Germline V gives CDR1 SNHLY, CDR2 FYNNEI. CDR3 residues: CASLTGYYEQYF. CDR3 sequence (DNA): TGTGCCAGTCTCACTGGATACTACGAGCAGTACTTC.

The chain uses TRBV6-4 and TRBJ2-1, with unresolved D. The CDR3 length is 13 residues. The V and J ends lost 0 bases and 6 bases respectively, with 6 bases between them. Germline CDR1 and CDR2: MRHNA and SNTAGT. The CDR3 region has the DNA TGTGCCAGCAGTGACTCAGGTCCCAATGAGCAGTTCTTC. Amino acids: CASSDSGPNEQFF.

The rearrangement uses TRBV6-5 and TRBJ1-5, with D tentatively TRBD1 (5 bases). The V end was cut by 2 bases, the J end by 4 bases, with 12 bases between. Germline loops: CDR1 MNHEY, CDR2 SVGAGI. The length of the CDR3 is 15 residues. The CDR3 spells CASSYTGGGNQPQHF. The CDR3 coding sequence is TGTGCCAGCAGTTACACGGGGGGGGGGAATCAGCCCCAGCATTTT.

The chain carries TRBV6-2 or TRBV6-3 and TRBJ2-2; TRBD1 agrees at 11 bases. V lost 5 bases, J lost 3 bases, and 8 bases stayed unmatched. Germline V CDR1 and CDR2: MNHEY, SVGEGT. The CDR3 loop spans 17 amino acids. Written as DNA, the CDR3 is TGTGCCAGCAGTCCGGACAGGGGGCTGGTTCACACCGGGGAGCTGTTTTTT. Translating gives CASSPDRGLVHTGELFF.

V usage is TRBV20-1 and J usage is TRBJ1-1, with a tentative D call TRBD1 (6 bases). V lost 1 base to trimming and J lost 2 bases, with 14 bases between them. The CDR3 length is 15 residues. The germline V gene encodes CDR1 DFQATT and CDR2 SNEGSKA (reference sequence). CDR3 DNA: TGCAGTGCTAGAGTCATCAGGGGCGTAAACACTGAAGCTTTCTTT. It codes for CSARVIRGVNTEAFF.

This clonotype was seen only a few times. The genes are TRBV25-1 and TRBJ1-2; D uncertain. Germline-derived CDR1 and CDR2 are MGHDK and SYGVNS. The CDR3 spans 12 residues. Trimming took off 2 bases at V and 7 bases at J, with 8 bases between the two ends. The DNA for the CDR3 is TGTGCCAGCAGTGAACCCCACCGTGGCTACACCTTC. Protein: CASSEPHRGYTF.

In its sample, this clonotype was seen a few times. The V and J genes are TRBV2 and TRBJ1-5, with D possibly matching TRBD1 (6 bases). V gave up 3 bases and J gave up 6 bases, with 12 bases separating them. Per the germline V gene, CDR1 is SNHLY and CDR2 is FYNNEI. The CDR3 contains 14 residues. CDR3 sequence reads: CASSDLGAGQPQHF. CDR3 DNA sequence: TGTGCCAGCAGTGACCTGGGGGCCGGTCAGCCCCAGCATTTT. Looking up the rest from reference TRBV2 and TRBJ1-5 gives the full variable domain: EPEVTQTPSHQVTQMGQEVILRCVPISNHLYFYWYRQILGQKVEFLVSFYNNEISEKSEIFDDQFSVERPDGSNFTLKIRSTKLEDSAMYFCASSDLGAGQPQHFGDGTRLSIL.

The chain combines TRBV7-3 with TRBJ2-3; tentatively, D is TRBD1 (5 bases). Deletions cut 2 bases from V and 3 bases from J, with 9 bases between. The germline V gene has CDR1 SGHTA and CDR2 FQGTGA. The CDR3 contains 14 residues. CDR3 DNA sequence: TGTGCCAGCAGCTTAGGCAGGGAAACAGATACGCAGTATTTT. It specifies CASSLGRETDTQYF. Full variable domain (remainder filled in from reference TRBV7-3 and TRBJ2-3): GAGVSQTPSNKVTEKGKYVELRCDPISGHTALYWYRQSLGQGPEFLIYFQGTGAADDSGLPNDRFFAVRPEGSVSTLKIQRTERGDSAVYLCASSLGRETDTQYFGPGTRLTVL.

This sequence joins TRBV11-2 and TRBJ2-5; 14 bases fit TRBD2. In germline, CDR1 is SGHAT, CDR2 FQNNGV. The CDR3 loop spans 17 amino acids. The ends lost 5 bases at V and 5 bases at J; junction bases unmatched: 10. The CDR3 region is CASSPTSGGVIGETQYF. DNA of the CDR3: TGTGCCAGCAGCCCGACTAGCGGGGGGGTCATAGGGGAGACCCAGTACTTC.

The sample holds one count of this clonotype. This sequence joins TRBV28 and TRBJ2-2; 10 bases map to TRBD1. The trim removed 3 bases at V and 6 bases at J, leaving 7 bases unmatched. CDR1 MDHEN and CDR2 SYDVKM come from the germline V gene. The length of the CDR3 is 16 residues. The CDR3 reads CASSFPGQGIAGELFF. The CDR3 DNA reads TGTGCCAGCAGTTTCCCGGGACAGGGGATCGCCGGGGAGCTGTTTTTT.

The chain's CDR3 is CASSLYIASGGGSTDTQYF. CDR3 coding DNA: TGTGCCAGCAGTTTATATATCGCTAGCGGGGGGGGAAGCACAGATACGCAGTATTTT. This chain uses TRBV28 with TRBJ2-3; 12 bases are a match to TRBD2. Trimming at V came to 1 base and at J to 0 bases, leaving 8 bases not matched to a gene. This CDR3 comprises 19 residues. CDR1 MDHEN and CDR2 SYDVKM come from the germline V gene.

This clonotype was observed a few times. The chain employs TRBV12-3 or TRBV12-4 and TRBJ1-2; D is undetermined. The V gene lost 4 bases and the J gene lost 8 bases, with 20 bases spanning the gap. The CDR3 is 15 residues long. The CDR3 DNA reads as TGTGCCAGCAGTTCCCTTTGGGTAGGGTCGAACGGCTACACCTTC. This gives the protein CASSSLWVGSNGYTF.

The V and J genes are TRBV28 and TRBJ2-7; TRBD1 agrees at 9 bases. The J segment lost 0 bases and the V segment lost 3 bases, leaving 9 bases of the junction unmatched. The CDR3 consists of 17 residues. From germline, CDR1 is MDHEN and CDR2 SYDVKM. Here the CDR3 DNA reads TGTGCCAGCAGTTTGTTTGCCGGGACAGGGACCTCCTACGAGCAGTACTTC. This encodes CASSLFAGTGTSYEQYF.

The genes are TRBV11-2 and TRBJ1-2; D remains unclear. Trimming shortened V by 0 bases and J by 3 bases, and 5 bases separated the two germline ends. CDR1 is SGHAT, CDR2 FQNNGV, per germline. The CDR3 has 13 residues. CDR3 sequence reads: CASSLDTYYGYTF. The CDR3, as DNA: TGTGCCAGCAGCTTAGACACCTACTATGGCTACACCTTC.

The CDR3 reads CASSVEASGSLGYGYTF. CDR3 sequence (DNA): TGTGCCAGCAGCGTAGAAGCTTCAGGGTCTTTAGGCTATGGCTACACCTTC. The chain recombines TRBV9 with TRBJ1-2; weak D call: TRBD1 (5 bases). The germline CDR1 and CDR2 sequences are SGDLS and YYNGEE. The CDR3 totals 17 residues. The V and J ends lost 0 bases and 4 bases respectively, with 19 bases between them.

V is TRBV28 and J is TRBJ1-1, with D uncertain. The germline gives CDR1 MDHEN, CDR2 SYDVKM. V shed 3 bases and J shed 1 base, with 12 bases lying between them. This CDR3 has 15 residues. This chain's CDR3 is CASSFSWAQNTEAFF. The DNA of the CDR3 is TGTGCCAGCAGTTTTAGTTGGGCCCAGAACACTGAAGCTTTCTTT.

Comment on this clonotype: Its ends do not fully match the called genes, so a read error is possible. The V call is TRBV12-3 or TRBV12-4, the J call TRBJ1-5; possible D gene TRBD1, 5 bases. CDR3 length: 15 residues. The CDR3 region is CANSFGGRSAQPQHF. Written as DNA, the CDR3 is TGTGCCAACAGTTTCGGGGGTAGGAGTGCTCAGCCCCAGCATTTT.

In its sample, this clonotype was seen a few times. One end of the junction does not line up with germline, which may come from a read error. The chain is built from TRBV7-7 and TRBJ2-5; TRBD2 might be the D (5 bases). CDR3 length: 13 amino acids. Germline V lookup: CDR1 SSHAT, CDR2 FNYEAQ (reference sequence). For the CDR3, the DNA is TGTGCTAGCAGCTTAGAGGGTAGGGAGACCCAGTACTTC. Its protein is CASSLEGRETQYF.

By proportion, this clonotype is medium-sized. CDR3 in DNA: TGTGCCAGCAGCTCCAGGGTGGCCCGGAACACTGAAGCTTTCTTT. It codes for CASSSRVARNTEAFF. V and J are TRBV7-8 and TRBJ1-1; TRBD1 might be the D (5 bases). Trimming left V 4 bases short and J 1 base short, with 13 bases between. This CDR3 has 15 amino acids. Germline CDR1 is SGHVS and CDR2 is FQNEAQ.

The chain has TRBV7-2 and TRBJ1-6; D uncertain. Trimming took 4 bases from V and 4 from J, leaving 14 bases between them. The germline gives CDR1 SGHTA, CDR2 FQGNSA. The CDR3 is 16 amino acids. The CDR3 DNA follows: TGTGCCAGCAGCTCCAGCAGGACCCTATATAATTCACCCCTCCACTTT. Protein sequence: CASSSSRTLYNSPLHF.